These 20 T cell receptor beta chains were all obtained from the same sample, sequenced in a study of T cells after yellow fever vaccination (dated by TCRdb to about 2019). The library was made by 5' RACE. Sequencing took place on an Illumina HiSeq 2500. TCRdb itself trimmed the public reads at Q25 with fastp, ran MiXCR and retained productive beta chains. Under each unique CDR3 protein, matching rows form one entry showing the most common genes and DNA. The sample table lists hundreds of thousands of distinct CDR3 sequences, about 12% of them with a count of one. Of the sample, approximately 15% falls within the top ten clones. The treatment or condition label for this specimen denotes: live attenuated yellow fever vaccine strain. This specimen was PBMCs, taken on the day of the yellow fever booster vaccination. The receptors stem from a man younger than 45 who received the YFV17D yellow fever vaccine.

This clonotype was detected only a few times. The chain combines TRBV20-1 with TRBJ2-1; perhaps TRBD2 as D (5 bases). Germline lookup yields CDR1 DFQATT and CDR2 SNEGSKA (reference sequence). The germline V and J ends were trimmed by 4 bases and 7 bases, with 20 bases remaining between them. CDR3 length: 15 amino acids. The CDR3 sequence is CSAIPRGLPRNEQFF. The CDR3 nucleotides are TGCAGTGCTATCCCCCGTGGACTCCCGAGGAATGAGCAGTTCTTC.

This clonotype was seen many times. The chain links TRBV7-8 to TRBJ2-7; no clear D gene. The CDR3 runs to 12 residues. With 3 bases removed from V and 0 bases from J, the gap between germline ends came to 3 bases. Germline assignment: CDR1 SGHVS and CDR2 FQNEAQ. Here the CDR3 DNA reads TGTGCCAGCAGCTTCAACTCCTACGAGCAGTACTTC. As protein: CASSFNSYEQYF.

This clonotype was picked up many times. The chain is built from TRBV7-9 and TRBJ2-5, with D unclear. Trimming left V 6 bases short and J 0 bases short, with 8 bases between. From germline, CDR1 is SEHNR and CDR2 FQNEAQ (reference sequence). This CDR3 is built from 13 residues. CDR3 in amino acids: CASSFGYQETQYF. Here the CDR3 DNA reads TGTGCCAGCAGTTTCGGGTACCAAGAGACCCAGTACTTC.

This sequence joins TRBV5-1 and TRBJ1-1; a weak D match, TRBD1 (5 bases). The CDR3 sequence is 12 residues long. Per germline, CDR1 SGHRS and CDR2 YFSETQ. Between the trimmed V and J ends, which lost 1 base and 6 bases, there was a span of 7 bases. The CDR3 loop reads CASSLCRAEAFF. In DNA, the CDR3 is TGCGCCAGCAGCTTGTGCAGGGCTGAAGCTTTCTTT.

This clonotype was seen repeatedly, ten times or more. The chain joins TRBV5-1 to TRBJ2-7; 12 bases are shared with TRBD2. The CDR3 has 15 amino acids. Unmatched junction bases numbered 2, after V lost 0 bases and J lost 4 bases. CDR1 and CDR2 (germline): SGHRS, YFSETQ. The CDR3 loop reads CASSLETSGGYEQYF. The CDR3 DNA reads TGCGCCAGCAGCTTGGAGACTAGCGGGGGTTACGAGCAGTACTTC.

In this sample, this clonotype turned up a few times. The gene calls are TRBV7-9 and TRBJ2-5, with a possible D match to TRBD2 (6 bases). Germline CDR1 SEHNR, CDR2 FQNEAQ (reference sequence). This CDR3 contains 14 residues. V lost 3 bases to trimming and J lost 4 bases, with 12 bases between them. This CDR3 is CASSFVGGSETQYF. The CDR3 DNA sequence: TGTGCCAGCAGCTTCGTTGGAGGGTCAGAGACCCAGTACTTC. Variable domain in full (rest from reference TRBV7-9 and TRBJ2-5): DTGVSQNPRHKITKRGQNVTFRCDPISEHNRLYWYRQTLGQGPEFLTYFQNEAQLEKSRLLSDRFSAERPKGSFSTLEIQRTEQGDSAMYLCASSFVGGSETQYFGPGTRLLVL.

This clonotype came up many times. This chain links TRBV7-2 with TRBJ2-7, with D perhaps TRBD1 or TRBD2 (6 bases each). The CDR3 has 15 residues. Germline V gene data show CDR1 as SGHTA and CDR2 as FQGNSA. V lost 1 base, J lost 1 base, and 11 bases lay in between. CDR3 bases: TGTGCCAGCAGCTTAGTGGGAGGACAGTCCTACGAGCAGTACTTC. Its translation is CASSLVGGQSYEQYF.

This chain links TRBV7-2 with TRBJ2-1; 7 nucleotides agree with TRBD2. V was pared by 2 bases and J by 15 bases, with 10 bases of the junction left unmatched. Germline V gene data show CDR1 as SGHTA and CDR2 as FQGNSA. This CDR3 comprises 13 residues. The CDR3 spells CASSLSREENWFF. The CDR3 region has the DNA TGTGCCAGCAGCTTATCCCGGGAGGAGAATTGGTTCTTC.

In its sample, this clonotype was seen a few times. The chain carries TRBV20-1 and TRBJ2-5; D is unclear. There are 14 residues in the CDR3. Deletions cut 2 bases from V and 4 bases from J, with 14 bases between. In germline, CDR1 is DFQATT, CDR2 SNEGSKA (reference sequence). The CDR3 here is CSARSALGVETQYF. The CDR3 coding sequence is TGCAGTGCTAGATCTGCCCTTGGGGTAGAGACCCAGTACTTC.

This clonotype appeared a few times. The genes are TRBV29-1 and TRBJ2-3; the D gene is possibly TRBD2 (5 bases). The germline CDR1 and CDR2 sequences are SQVTM and ANQGSEA. CDR3 length: 12 amino acids. V dropped 7 bases and J dropped 4 bases, with 12 bases sitting between them. For the CDR3, the DNA is TGCAGCGGTCTAGGAGCGGCAGATACGCAGTATTTT. This translates into CSGLGAADTQYF.

This clonotype was seen many times. The rearrangement joins TRBV9 to TRBJ2-3; tentatively, D is TRBD2 (6 bases). Trimming cost V 4 bases and J 3 bases, with 15 bases left between them. The CDR3 contains 15 residues. The germline V gene encodes CDR1 SGDLS and CDR2 YYNGEE. This CDR3 is CASSHLAGGTDTQYF. Written as DNA, the CDR3 is TGTGCCAGCAGCCACCTCGCTGGGGGGACAGATACGCAGTATTTT. Looking up the rest from reference TRBV9 and TRBJ2-3 gives the full variable domain: DSGVTQTPKHLITATGQRVTLRCSPRSGDLSVYWYQQSLDQGLQFLIQYYNGEERAKGNILERFSAQQFPDLHSELNLSSLELGDSALYFCASSHLAGGTDTQYFGPGTRLTVL.

V and J are TRBV29-1 and TRBJ2-7; weak D call: TRBD2 (6 bases). Trimming cost V 5 bases and J 5 bases, with 22 bases left between them. Germline V gene sequence: CDR1 SQVTM, CDR2 ANQGSEA. The CDR3 is made up of 15 amino acids. In nucleotides, the CDR3 is TGCAGCGTTTATATCGGAGGGTCCAAGTTCCACGAGCAGTACTTC. Translating it yields CSVYIGGSKFHEQYF.

V gene TRBV18 combines with J gene TRBJ2-7; TRBD1 aligns across 9 bases. There are 15 residues in the CDR3. The germline CDR1 and CDR2 sequences are KGHSH and LQKENI. The ends lost 0 bases at V and 5 bases at J; junction bases unmatched: 5. The CDR3 DNA reads as TGTGCCAGCTCACCACCGGCGGGACAGGGACACGAGCAGTACTTC. Encoded protein: CASSPPAGQGHEQYF.

This clonotype was detected ten times or more. This chain links TRBV6-2 or TRBV6-3 with TRBJ2-7; unclear D gene. With 1 base removed from V and 6 bases from J, the gap between germline ends came to 7 bases. Per the germline V gene, CDR1 is MNHEY and CDR2 is SVGEGT. The CDR3 is 12 amino acids. The DNA for the CDR3 is TGTGCCAGCAGTTACTACAACGTCGAGCAGTACTTC. Translation gives CASSYYNVEQYF.

The V call is TRBV6-4, the J call TRBJ2-5; 7 nucleotides line up with TRBD1. The CDR3 has 17 amino acids. The germline CDR1 and CDR2 sequences are MRHNA and SNTAGT. Germline trimming cut 0 bases from V and 3 bases from J; bases unmatched to any gene: 10. Written as DNA, the CDR3 is TGTGCCAGCAGTGACTCGTACAGGGGAGTGAAGAAAGAGACCCAGTACTTC. This codes for CASSDSYRGVKKETQYF.

This clonotype was seen a few times. V and J are TRBV7-2 and TRBJ2-7, with 7 positions matching TRBD1. The J segment lost 6 bases and the V segment lost 1 base, leaving 6 bases of the junction unmatched. CDR1 and CDR2 (germline): SGHTA, FQGNSA. This CDR3 spans 14 amino acids. The CDR3 DNA is TGTGCCAGCAGCTTAGGACAGGGTGGGTTCGAGCAGTACTTC. Protein sequence: CASSLGQGGFEQYF.

This clonotype turned up a few times. The gene calls are TRBV3-1 and TRBJ2-6, with 7 positions matching TRBD2. Trimming cost V 2 bases and J 0 bases; bases outside gene matches: 7. From germline, CDR1 is LGHDT and CDR2 YNNKEL (reference sequence). The CDR3 consists of 18 residues. The CDR3 sequence is CASSQKSGKNSGANVLTF. CDR3 DNA sequence: TGTGCCAGCAGCCAAAAGAGCGGGAAGAACTCTGGGGCCAACGTCCTGACTTTC.

This clonotype has a count of ten or more. The chain has TRBV5-1 and TRBJ2-1, with D possibly matching TRBD1 (5 bases). CDR1 is SGHRS and CDR2 is YFSETQ in the germline V gene. Trimming cost V 4 bases and J 7 bases, with 9 bases left between them. The CDR3 has 12 residues. For the CDR3, the DNA is TGCGCCAGCAGCGACTCAGGGAATGAGCAGTTCTTC. Translating gives CASSDSGNEQFF.

A few counts support this clonotype. The chain couples TRBV5-1 to TRBJ1-1; 7 bases map to TRBD1. Germline lookup yields CDR1 SGHRS and CDR2 YFSETQ. V was clipped by 4 bases and J by 1 base; unmatched bases: 4. This CDR3 region has 14 residues. Here the CDR3 reads CASSNTGANTEAFF. The CDR3 DNA follows: TGCGCCAGCAGCAATACAGGGGCGAACACTGAAGCTTTCTTT.

This clonotype was recorded a few times. The chain employs TRBV12-3 or TRBV12-4 and TRBJ2-7; D is unresolved. The CDR3 is 13 residues long. The V end lost 6 bases, the J end lost 6 bases, and 15 bases lay between the germline ends. The CDR3, as DNA: TGTGCCAGCAGCCATGAAGTGGTTTCCGAGCAGTACTTC. This encodes CASSHEVVSEQYF.